This T cell receptor beta chain stems from a study of shared clonotypes between healthy human individuals. Naive CD8 isolation took CD45RO-negative cells positively selected for CCR7 and excluded terminally differentiated effector memory CD45RA+ cells. The donor cohort consisted entirely of Caucasian adults residing in Nashville, Tennessee. This table comes from immunoSEQ multiplex PCR, and its TCRdb copy is limited to in-frame clones, with some not included. Of about 2.1 million clones listed, about 94% are singletons. Specimen: naive CD8+ T cells from PBMCs. This clonotype was obtained from a young man in good health. Some clones in this sample may be carry-over from other donors' samples.

The CDR3 reads CASSPGTGNYEQYF. Here the CDR3 DNA reads TGTGCCAGCAGCCCCGGGACAGGGAACTACGAGCAGTACTTC. The rearrangement uses TRBV6-6 and TRBJ2-7; 9 bases are shared with TRBD1. The V segment lost 6 bases and the J segment 3 bases; nucleotides outside the gene matches: 6. There are 14 residues in the CDR3. Germline lookup yields CDR1 MNHNY and CDR2 SVGAGI (reference sequence).